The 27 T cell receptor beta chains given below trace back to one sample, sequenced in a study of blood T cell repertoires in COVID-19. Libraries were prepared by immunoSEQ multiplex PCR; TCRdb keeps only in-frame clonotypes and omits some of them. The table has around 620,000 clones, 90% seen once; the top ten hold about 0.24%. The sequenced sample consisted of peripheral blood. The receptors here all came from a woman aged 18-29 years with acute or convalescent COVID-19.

The CDR3 DNA is TGTGCCACCGGTCCTGGACAGGGACTCTACAATGAGCAGTTCTTC. It encodes CATGPGQGLYNEQFF. J is TRBJ2-1 and V is TRBV24-1; 8 nucleotides agree with TRBD1. Germline V CDR1 and CDR2: KGHDR, SFDVKD. CDR3 size: 15 residues. The junction had 9 bases not matched to a gene; V was cut back by 9 bases and J by 3 bases.

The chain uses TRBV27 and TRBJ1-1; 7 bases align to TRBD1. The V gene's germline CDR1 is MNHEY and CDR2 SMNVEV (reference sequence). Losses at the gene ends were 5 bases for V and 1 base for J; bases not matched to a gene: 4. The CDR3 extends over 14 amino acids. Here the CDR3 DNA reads TGTGCCAGCAGTCAATGGACAGGGAACACTGAAGCTTTCTTT. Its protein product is CASSQWTGNTEAFF.

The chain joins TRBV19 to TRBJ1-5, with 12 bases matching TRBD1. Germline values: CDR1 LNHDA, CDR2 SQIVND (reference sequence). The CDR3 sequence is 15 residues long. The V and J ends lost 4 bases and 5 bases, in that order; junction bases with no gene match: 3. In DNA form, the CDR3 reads TGTGCCAGTAGTACCGGGACAGGGGGCTATCAGCCCCAGCATTTT. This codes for CASSTGTGGYQPQHF.

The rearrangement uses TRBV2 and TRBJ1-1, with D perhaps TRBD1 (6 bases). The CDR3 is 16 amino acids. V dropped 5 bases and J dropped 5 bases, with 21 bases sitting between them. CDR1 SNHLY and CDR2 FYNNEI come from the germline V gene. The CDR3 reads CASSQDIMRTDTEAFF. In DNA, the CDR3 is TGTGCCAGCAGTCAAGATATAATGAGGACAGATACTGAAGCTTTCTTT. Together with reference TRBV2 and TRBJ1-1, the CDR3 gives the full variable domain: EPEVTQTPSHQVTQMGQEVILRCVPISNHLYFYWYRQILGQKVEFLVSFYNNEISEKSEIFDDQFSVERPDGSNFTLKIRSTKLEDSAMYFCASSQDIMRTDTEAFFGQGTRLTVV.

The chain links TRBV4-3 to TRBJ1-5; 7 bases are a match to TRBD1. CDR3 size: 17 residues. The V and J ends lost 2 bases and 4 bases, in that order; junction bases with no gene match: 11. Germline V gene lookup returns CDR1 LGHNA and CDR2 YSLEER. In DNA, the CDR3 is TGCGCCAGCAGCCAACGCCTGGGGGACAGCCGAAATCAGCCCCAGCATTTT. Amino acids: CASSQRLGDSRNQPQHF.

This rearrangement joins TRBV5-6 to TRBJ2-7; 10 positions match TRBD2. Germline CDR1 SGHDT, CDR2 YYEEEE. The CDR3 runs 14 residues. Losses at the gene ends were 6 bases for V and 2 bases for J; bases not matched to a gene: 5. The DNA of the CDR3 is TGTGCCAGCACGCGACTAGCGGGTCCCTACGAGCAGTACTTC. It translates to CASTRLAGPYEQYF. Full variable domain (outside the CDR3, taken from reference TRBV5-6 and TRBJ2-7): DAGVTQSPTHLIKTRGQQVTLRCSPKSGHDTVSWYQQALGQGPQFIFQYYEEEERQRGNFPDRFSGHQFPNYSSELNVNALLLGDSALYLCASTRLAGPYEQYFGPGTRLTVT.

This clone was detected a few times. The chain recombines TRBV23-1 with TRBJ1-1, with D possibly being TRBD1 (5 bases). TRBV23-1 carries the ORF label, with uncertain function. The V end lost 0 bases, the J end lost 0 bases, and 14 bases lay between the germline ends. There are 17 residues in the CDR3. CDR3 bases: TGCGCCAGCAGTCAATCGGACCGGACAAACATGAACACTGAAGCTTTCTTT. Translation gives CASSQSDRTNMNTEAFF.

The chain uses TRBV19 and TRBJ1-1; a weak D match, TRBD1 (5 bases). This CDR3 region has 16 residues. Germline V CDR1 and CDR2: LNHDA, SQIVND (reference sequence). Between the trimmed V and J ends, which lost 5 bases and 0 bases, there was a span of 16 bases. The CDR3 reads CASSPYRRAMNTEAFF. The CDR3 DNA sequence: TGTGCCAGTAGTCCCTATCGCAGGGCAATGAACACTGAAGCTTTCTTT.

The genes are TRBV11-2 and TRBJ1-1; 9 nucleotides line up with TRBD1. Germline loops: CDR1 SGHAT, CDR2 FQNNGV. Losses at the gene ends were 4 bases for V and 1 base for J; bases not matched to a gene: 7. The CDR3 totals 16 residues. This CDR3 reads CASSSPGQGRNTEAFF. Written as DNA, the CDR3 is TGTGCCAGCAGCTCCCCGGGACAGGGAAGGAACACTGAAGCTTTCTTT.

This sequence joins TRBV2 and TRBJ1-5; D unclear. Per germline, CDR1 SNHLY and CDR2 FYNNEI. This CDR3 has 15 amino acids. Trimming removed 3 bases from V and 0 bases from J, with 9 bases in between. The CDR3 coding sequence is TGTGCCAGCAGTGAGCTACAGTATAGCAATCAGCCCCAGCATTTT. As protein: CASSELQYSNQPQHF.

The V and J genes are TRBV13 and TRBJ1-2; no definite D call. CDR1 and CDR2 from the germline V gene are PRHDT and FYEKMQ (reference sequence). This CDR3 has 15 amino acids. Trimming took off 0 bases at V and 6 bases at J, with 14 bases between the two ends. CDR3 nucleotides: TGTGCCAGCAGCTTAGGAGGAGGGCCGAGCCATGGCTACACCTTC. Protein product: CASSLGGGPSHGYTF.

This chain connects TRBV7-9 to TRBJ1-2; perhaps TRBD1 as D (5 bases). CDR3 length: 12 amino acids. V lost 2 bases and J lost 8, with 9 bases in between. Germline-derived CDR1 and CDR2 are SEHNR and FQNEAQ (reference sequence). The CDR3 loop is CASSLSGSGYTF. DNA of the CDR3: TGTGCCAGCAGCTTATCAGGGTCGGGCTACACCTTC.

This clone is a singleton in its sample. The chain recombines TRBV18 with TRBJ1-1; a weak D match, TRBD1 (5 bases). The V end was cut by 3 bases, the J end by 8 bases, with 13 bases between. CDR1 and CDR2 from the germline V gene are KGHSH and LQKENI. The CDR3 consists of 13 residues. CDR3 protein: CASSPPNRQEAFF. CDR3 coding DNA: TGTGCCAGCTCACCTCCTAACCGACAGGAAGCTTTCTTT. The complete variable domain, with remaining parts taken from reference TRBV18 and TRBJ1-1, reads NAGVMQNPRHLVRRRGQEARLRCSPMKGHSHVYWYRQLPEEGLKFMVYLQKENIIDESGMPKERFSAEFPKEGPSILRIQQVVRGDSAAYFCASSPPNRQEAFFGQGTRLTVV.

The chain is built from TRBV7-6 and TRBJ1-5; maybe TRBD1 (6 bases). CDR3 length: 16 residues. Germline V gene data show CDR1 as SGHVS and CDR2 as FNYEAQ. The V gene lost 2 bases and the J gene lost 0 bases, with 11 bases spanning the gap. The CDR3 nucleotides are TGTGCCAGCAGCTTAAGCTACAGGGATAGCAATCAGCCCCAGCATTTT. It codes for CASSLSYRDSNQPQHF. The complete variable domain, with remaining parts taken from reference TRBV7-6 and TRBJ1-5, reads GAGVSQSPRYKVTKRGQDVALRCDPISGHVSLYWYRQALGQGPEFLTYFNYEAQQDKSGLPNDRFSAERPEGSISTLTIQRTEQRDSAMYRCASSLSYRDSNQPQHFGDGTRLSIL.

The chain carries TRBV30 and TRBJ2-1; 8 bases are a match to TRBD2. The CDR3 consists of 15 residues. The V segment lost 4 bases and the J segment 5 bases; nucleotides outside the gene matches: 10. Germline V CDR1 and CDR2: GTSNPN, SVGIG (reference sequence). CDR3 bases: TGTGCCTGGACCCCAGGCTCGGGGGGGCACAATGAGCAGTTCTTC. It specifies CAWTPGSGGHNEQFF. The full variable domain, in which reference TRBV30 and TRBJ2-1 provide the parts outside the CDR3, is SQTIHQWPATLVQPVGSPLSLECTVEGTSNPNLYWYRQAAGRGLQLLFYSVGIGQISSEVPQNLSASRPQDRQFILSSKKLLLSDSGFYLCAWTPGSGGHNEQFFGPGTRLTVL.

The CDR3 sequence: CASSPEEGTEAFF. In DNA form, the CDR3 reads TGTGCCAGCAGCCCAGAGGAGGGGACTGAAGCTTTCTTT. The genes are TRBV12-3 or TRBV12-4 and TRBJ1-1; TRBD1 is a possible D gene (5 bases). Trimming shortened V by 6 bases and J by 5 bases, and 13 bases separated the two germline ends. The CDR3 covers 13 residues.

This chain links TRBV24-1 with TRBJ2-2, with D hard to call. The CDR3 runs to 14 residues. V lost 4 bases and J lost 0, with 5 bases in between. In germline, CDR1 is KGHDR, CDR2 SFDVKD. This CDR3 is CATSDRTNTGELFF. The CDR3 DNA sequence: TGTGCCACCAGTGACAGGACGAACACCGGGGAGCTGTTTTTT.

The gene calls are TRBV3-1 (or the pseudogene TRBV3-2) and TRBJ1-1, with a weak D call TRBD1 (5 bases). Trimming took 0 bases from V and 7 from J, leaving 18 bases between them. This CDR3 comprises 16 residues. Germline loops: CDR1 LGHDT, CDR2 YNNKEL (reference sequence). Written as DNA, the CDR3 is TGTGCCAGCAGCCAAGAAGTCTGGGGGGACTTTGGTGAAGCTTTCTTT. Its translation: CASSQEVWGDFGEAFF.

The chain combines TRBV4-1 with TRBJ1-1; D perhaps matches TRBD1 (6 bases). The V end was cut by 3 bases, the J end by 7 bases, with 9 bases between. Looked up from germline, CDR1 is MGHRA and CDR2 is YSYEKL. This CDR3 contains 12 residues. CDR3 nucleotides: TGCGCCAGCAGCCAGGGGGCCGGTGAAGCTTTCTTT. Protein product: CASSQGAGEAFF.

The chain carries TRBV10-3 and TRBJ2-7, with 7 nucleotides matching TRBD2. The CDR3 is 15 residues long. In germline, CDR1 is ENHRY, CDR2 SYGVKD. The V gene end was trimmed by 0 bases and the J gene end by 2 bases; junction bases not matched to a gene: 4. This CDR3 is CAISESGGPPYEQYF. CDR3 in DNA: TGTGCCATCAGTGAGTCGGGAGGGCCTCCCTACGAGCAGTACTTC.

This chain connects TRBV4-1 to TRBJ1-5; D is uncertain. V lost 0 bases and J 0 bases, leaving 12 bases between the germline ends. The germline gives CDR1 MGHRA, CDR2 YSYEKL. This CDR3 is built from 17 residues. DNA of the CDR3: TGCGCCAGCAGCCAAGATGGGCCGACCCTTAGCAATCAGCCCCAGCATTTT. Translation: CASSQDGPTLSNQPQHF.

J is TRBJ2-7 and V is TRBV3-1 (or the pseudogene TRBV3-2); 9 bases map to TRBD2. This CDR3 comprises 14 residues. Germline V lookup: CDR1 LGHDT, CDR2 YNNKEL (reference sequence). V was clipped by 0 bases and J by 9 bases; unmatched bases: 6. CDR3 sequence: CASSQEERGARQYF. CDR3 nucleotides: TGTGCCAGCAGCCAAGAGGAGCGGGGGGCCAGGCAGTACTTC.

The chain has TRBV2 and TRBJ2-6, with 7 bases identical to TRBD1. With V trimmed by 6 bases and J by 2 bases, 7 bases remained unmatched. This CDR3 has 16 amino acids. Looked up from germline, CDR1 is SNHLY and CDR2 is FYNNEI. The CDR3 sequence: CASSQGVRAGANVLTF. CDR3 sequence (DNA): TGTGCCAGCAGCCAGGGGGTACGGGCTGGGGCCAACGTCCTGACTTTC.

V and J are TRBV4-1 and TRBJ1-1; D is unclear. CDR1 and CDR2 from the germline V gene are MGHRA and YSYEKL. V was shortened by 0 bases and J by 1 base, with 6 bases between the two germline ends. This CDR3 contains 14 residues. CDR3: CASSQDDWNTEAFF. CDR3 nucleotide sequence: TGCGCCAGCAGCCAAGATGACTGGAACACTGAAGCTTTCTTT.

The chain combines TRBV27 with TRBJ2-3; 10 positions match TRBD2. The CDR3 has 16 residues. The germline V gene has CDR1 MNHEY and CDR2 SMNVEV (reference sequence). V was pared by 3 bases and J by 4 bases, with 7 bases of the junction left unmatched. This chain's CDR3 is CASSLVAGGWADTQYF. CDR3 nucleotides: TGTGCCAGCAGTTTGGTAGCGGGGGGATGGGCAGATACGCAGTATTTT.

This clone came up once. The CDR3 region is CASSYSDRDNEQFF. CDR3 nucleotide sequence: TGTGCCAGCAGTTACTCTGACAGAGATAATGAGCAGTTCTTC. V usage is TRBV6-5 and J usage is TRBJ2-1; tentative D call: TRBD1 (5 bases). Trimming removed 0 bases at V and 7 bases at J, with 10 bases between. This CDR3 contains 14 residues. Germline V gene sequence: CDR1 MNHEY, CDR2 SVGAGI.

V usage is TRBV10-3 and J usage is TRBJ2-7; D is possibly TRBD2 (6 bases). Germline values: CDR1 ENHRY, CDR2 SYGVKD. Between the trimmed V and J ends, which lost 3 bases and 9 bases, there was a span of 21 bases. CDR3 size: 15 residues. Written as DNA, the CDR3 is TGTGCCATCAGTGATTTCGGGCGCCTCAAAGCGGGGCAGTACTTC. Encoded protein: CAISDFGRLKAGQYF.